A selection of T cell receptor beta chains follows, all from one sample in a study of blood T cell repertoires in COVID-19. Sequencing used immunoSEQ multiplex PCR; TCRdb keeps in-frame clones, though not all of them. Counted here are under 300,000 clones, more than 75% occurring once; the ten biggest clones make up 9% to 15%. Sequenced sample: peripheral blood. The origin of the receptors is an elderly man with acute or convalescent COVID-19. Both conserved end residues are part of each CDR3. The D gene is left open where the match is weak. Clone size is shown for a subset of rows, as once, few, many or a class of expanded clone.

d_call | clone_size | j_call | cdr3_length | v_call | cdr3_nt | cdr3_aa
TRBD1 | NA | TRBJ1-2 | 13 | TRBV2 | TGTGCCAGCCTGGCCGACAGGGGGCATGGCTACACCTTC | CASLADRGHGYTF
NA | NA | TRBJ1-1 | 13 | TRBV6-6 | TGTGCCAGCTCCTGGGGGGAGAACACTGAAGCTTTCTTT | CASSWGENTEAFF
NA | NA | TRBJ1-3 | 15 | TRBV4-2 | TGTGCCAGCAGCCAAGTGGCGGGGAGTGGAAACACCATATATTTT | CASSQVAGSGNTIYF
NA | few | TRBJ1-5 | 14 | TRBV5-4 | TGTGCCAGCAGCCTACAGGGTGGCAATCAGCCCCAGCATTTT | CASSLQGGNQPQHF
TRBD2 | few | TRBJ2-7 | 15 | TRBV3-1/TRBV3-2 | TGTGCCAGCAGCCAACCGGGACTAGGAATCTACGAGCAGTACTTC | CASSQPGLGIYEQYF
TRBD1 | NA | TRBJ1-2 | 14 | TRBV7-9 | TGTGCCAGCAGCTGGGACAGGGGAAACTATGGCTACACCTTC | CASSWDRGNYGYTF
TRBD1 | NA | TRBJ2-2 | 16 | TRBV7-8 | TGTGCCAGCAGCTCCACCGGGACAGCCAACACCGGGAAGCTGTTTTTT | CASSSTGTANTGKLFF
NA | NA | TRBJ1-2 | 15 | TRBV5-6 | TGTGCCAGCAGCTCGCCGGGATTGCGCAACTATGGCTACACCTTC | CASSSPGLRNYGYTF
NA | NA | TRBJ1-1 | 15 | TRBV28 | TGTGCCAGCAGTCTGTCGACAGTGATGAACACTGAAGCTTTCTTT | CASSLSTVMNTEAFF
NA | NA | TRBJ2-5 | 14 | TRBV7-9 | TGTGCCAGCACCAAACGCGGGTTCCAAGAGACCCAGTACTTC | CASTKRGFQETQYF